The T cell receptor beta chain under discussion was sequenced for a study of blood T cell repertoires in COVID-19. Per the original methods: Scientists estimated how many nucleated cells there were by amplifying reference gene primers. Profiling relied on immunoSEQ multiplex PCR, and the TCRdb table lists in-frame clones only, not all of them. The DNA gave D and trimming, while V, J and clone size come from that table. The sample includes a few hundred thousand clones, about 90% of them seen just once. The sequenced sample was peripheral blood. The TCR sequence derives from a man aged 35 to 55 with acute or convalescent COVID-19.

CDR3 DNA: TGTGCCAGCAGTTTTCTACTAGCGGGGACAGATACGCAGTATTTT. Protein: CASSFLLAGTDTQYF. The chain couples TRBV28 to TRBJ2-3, with 10 bases aligning to TRBD2. The CDR3 runs to 15 residues. J was trimmed by 3 bases and V by 3 bases; bases with no gene match: 3. Looked up from germline, CDR1 is MDHEN and CDR2 is SYDVKM.